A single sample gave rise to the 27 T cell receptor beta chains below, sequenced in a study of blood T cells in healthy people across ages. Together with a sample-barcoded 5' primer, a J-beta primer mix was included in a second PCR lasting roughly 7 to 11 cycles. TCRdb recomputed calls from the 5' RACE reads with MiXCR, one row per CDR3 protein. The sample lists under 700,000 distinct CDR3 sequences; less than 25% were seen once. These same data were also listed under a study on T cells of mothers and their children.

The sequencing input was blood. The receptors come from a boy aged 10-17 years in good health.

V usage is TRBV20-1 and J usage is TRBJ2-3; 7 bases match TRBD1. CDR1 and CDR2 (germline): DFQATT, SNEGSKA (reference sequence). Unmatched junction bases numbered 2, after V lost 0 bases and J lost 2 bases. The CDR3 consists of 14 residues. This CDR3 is CSAREEGATDTQYF. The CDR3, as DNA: TGCAGTGCTAGAGAAGAGGGGGCCACAGATACGCAGTATTTT.

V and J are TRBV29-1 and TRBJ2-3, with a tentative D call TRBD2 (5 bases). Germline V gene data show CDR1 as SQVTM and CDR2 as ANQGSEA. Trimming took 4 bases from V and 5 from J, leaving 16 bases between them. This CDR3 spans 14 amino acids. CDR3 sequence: CSVGRLLLKDTQYF. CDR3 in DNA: TGCAGCGTTGGGAGGCTTCTTCTTAAAGATACGCAGTATTTT.

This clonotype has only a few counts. The chain's CDR3 is CASSLGTVEGQYF. Here the CDR3 DNA reads TGTGCCAGCAGCCTGGGGACAGTAGAGGGGCAGTACTTC. J is TRBJ2-7 and V is TRBV7-9; 7 nucleotides agree with TRBD1. With V trimmed by 5 bases and J by 9 bases, 10 bases remained unmatched. CDR3 size: 13 residues. Germline CDR1 and CDR2: SEHNR and FQNEAQ (reference sequence).

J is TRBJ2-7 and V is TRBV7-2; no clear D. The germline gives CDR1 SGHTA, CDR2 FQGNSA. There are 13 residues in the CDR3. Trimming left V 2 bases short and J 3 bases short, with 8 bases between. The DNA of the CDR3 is TGTGCCAGCAGCTTACAGCTGGGCTACGAGCAGTACTTC. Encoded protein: CASSLQLGYEQYF.

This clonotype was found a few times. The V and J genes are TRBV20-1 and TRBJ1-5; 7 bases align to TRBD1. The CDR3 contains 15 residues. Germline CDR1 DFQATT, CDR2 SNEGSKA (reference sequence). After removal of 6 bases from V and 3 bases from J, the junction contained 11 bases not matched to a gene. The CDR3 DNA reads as TGCAGTGCCCAAACTAGGGACAGATCCAATCAGCCCCAGCATTTT. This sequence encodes CSAQTRDRSNQPQHF.

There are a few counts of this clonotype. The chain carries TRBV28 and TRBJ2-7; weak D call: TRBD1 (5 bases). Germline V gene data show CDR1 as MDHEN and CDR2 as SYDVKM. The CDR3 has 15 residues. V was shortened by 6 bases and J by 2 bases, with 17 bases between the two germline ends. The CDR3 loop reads CASRDEGDLTYEQYF. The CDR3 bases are TGTGCCAGCAGGGACGAAGGGGATCTTACCTACGAGCAGTACTTC.

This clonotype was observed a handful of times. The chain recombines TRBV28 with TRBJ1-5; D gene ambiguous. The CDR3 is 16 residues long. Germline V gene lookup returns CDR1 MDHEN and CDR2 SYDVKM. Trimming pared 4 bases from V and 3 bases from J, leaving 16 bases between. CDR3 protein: CASSSQVGSPNQPQHF. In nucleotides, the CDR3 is TGTGCCAGCAGTTCCCAGGTGGGCAGCCCCAATCAGCCCCAGCATTTT.

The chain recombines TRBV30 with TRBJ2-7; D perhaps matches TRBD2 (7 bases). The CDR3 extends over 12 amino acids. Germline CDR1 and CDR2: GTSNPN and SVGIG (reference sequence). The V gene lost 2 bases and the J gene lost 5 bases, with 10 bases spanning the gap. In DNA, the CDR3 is TGTGCCTGGAGTCCGGGGGGCAACGAGCAGTACTTC. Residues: CAWSPGGNEQYF.

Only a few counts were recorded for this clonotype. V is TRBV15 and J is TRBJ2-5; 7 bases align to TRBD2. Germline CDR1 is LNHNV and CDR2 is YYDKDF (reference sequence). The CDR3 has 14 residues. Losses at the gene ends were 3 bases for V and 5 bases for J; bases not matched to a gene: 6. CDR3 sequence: CATSRETSEETQYF. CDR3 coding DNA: TGTGCCACCAGCAGGGAAACTAGCGAGGAGACCCAGTACTTC. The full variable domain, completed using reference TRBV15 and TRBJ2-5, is DAMVIQNPRYQVTQFGKPVTLSCSQTLNHNVMYWYQQKSSQAPKLLFHYYDKDFNNEADTPDNFQSRRPNTSFCFLDIRSPGLGDTAMYLCATSRETSEETQYFGPGTRLLVL.

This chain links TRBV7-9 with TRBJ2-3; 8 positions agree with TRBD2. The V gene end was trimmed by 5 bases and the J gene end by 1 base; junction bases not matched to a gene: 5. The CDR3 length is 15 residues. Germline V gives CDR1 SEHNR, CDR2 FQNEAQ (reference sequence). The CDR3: CASSPRGAGTDTQYF. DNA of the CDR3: TGTGCCAGCAGCCCGCGGGGGGCCGGCACAGATACGCAGTATTTT.

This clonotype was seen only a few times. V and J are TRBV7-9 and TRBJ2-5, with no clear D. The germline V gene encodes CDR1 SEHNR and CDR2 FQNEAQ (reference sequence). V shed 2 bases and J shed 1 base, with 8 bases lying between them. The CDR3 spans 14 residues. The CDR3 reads CASSLKDPQETQYF. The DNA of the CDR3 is TGTGCCAGCAGCTTAAAGGATCCCCAAGAGACCCAGTACTTC.

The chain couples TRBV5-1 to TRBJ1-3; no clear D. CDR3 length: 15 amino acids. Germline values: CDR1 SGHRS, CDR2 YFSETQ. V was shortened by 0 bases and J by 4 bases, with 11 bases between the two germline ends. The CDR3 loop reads CASSLAVQPGNTIYF. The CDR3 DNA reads TGCGCCAGCAGCTTGGCGGTACAGCCGGGAAACACCATATATTTT.

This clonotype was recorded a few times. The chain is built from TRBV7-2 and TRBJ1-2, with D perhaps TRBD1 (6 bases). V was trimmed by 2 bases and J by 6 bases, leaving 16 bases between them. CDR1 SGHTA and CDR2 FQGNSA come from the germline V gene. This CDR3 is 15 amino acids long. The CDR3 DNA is TGTGCCAGCAGCTTACTGACAGGCGCTGGGGATGGCTACACCTTC. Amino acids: CASSLLTGAGDGYTF.

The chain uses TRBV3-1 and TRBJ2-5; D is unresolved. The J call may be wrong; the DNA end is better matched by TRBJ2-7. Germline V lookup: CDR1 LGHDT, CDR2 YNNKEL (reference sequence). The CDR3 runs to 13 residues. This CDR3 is CASSQVPHNEQYF. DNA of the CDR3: TGTGCCAGCAGCCAAGTCCCCCACAACGAGCAGTACTTC.

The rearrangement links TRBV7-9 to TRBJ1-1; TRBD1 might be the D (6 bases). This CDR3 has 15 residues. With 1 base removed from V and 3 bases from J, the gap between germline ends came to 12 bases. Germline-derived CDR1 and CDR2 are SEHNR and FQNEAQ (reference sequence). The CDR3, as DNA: TGTGCCAGCAGCTTAGTCGGGGAGGGGGACACTGAAGCTTTCTTT. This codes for CASSLVGEGDTEAFF.

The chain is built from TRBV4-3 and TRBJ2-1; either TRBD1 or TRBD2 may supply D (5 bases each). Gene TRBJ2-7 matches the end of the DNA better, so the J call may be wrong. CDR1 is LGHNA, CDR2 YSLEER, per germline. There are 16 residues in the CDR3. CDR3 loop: CASSQDRWGRSYEQYF. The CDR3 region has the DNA TGCGCCAGCAGCCAAGATCGGTGGGGACGCTCCTACGAGCAGTACTTC.

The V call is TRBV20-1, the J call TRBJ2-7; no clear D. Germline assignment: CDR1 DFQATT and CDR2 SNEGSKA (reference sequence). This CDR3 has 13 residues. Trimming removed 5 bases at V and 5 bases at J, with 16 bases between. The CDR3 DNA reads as TGCAGTGCTGGACCAGGTCGGGTCAACGAGCAGTACTTC. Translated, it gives CSAGPGRVNEQYF.

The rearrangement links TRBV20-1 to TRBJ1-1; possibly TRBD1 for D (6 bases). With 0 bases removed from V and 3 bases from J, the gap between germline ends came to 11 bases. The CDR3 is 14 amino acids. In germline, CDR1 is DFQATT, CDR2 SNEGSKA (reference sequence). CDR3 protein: CSAREGAWDTEAFF. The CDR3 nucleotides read TGCAGTGCTAGAGAGGGGGCTTGGGACACTGAAGCTTTCTTT.

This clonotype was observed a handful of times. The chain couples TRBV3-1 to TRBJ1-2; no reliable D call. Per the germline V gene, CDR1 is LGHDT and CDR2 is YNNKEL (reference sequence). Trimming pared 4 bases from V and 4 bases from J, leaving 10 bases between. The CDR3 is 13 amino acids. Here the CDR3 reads CASSPRGSYGYTF. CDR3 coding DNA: TGTGCCAGCAGCCCCCGAGGGAGCTATGGCTACACCTTC. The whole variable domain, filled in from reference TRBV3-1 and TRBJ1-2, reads DTAVSQTPKYLVTQMGNDKSIKCEQNLGHDTMYWYKQDSKKFLKIMFSYNNKELIINETVPNRFSPKSPDKAHLNLHINSLELGDSAVYFCASSPRGSYGYTFGSGTRLTVV.

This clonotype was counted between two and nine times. The CDR3 reads CATSEGRSGANVLTF. Written as DNA, the CDR3 is TGTGCCACCAGTGAGGGCCGCTCTGGGGCCAACGTCCTGACTTTC. The J gene is TRBJ2-6, the V gene TRBV24-1, with D uncertain. The V gene lost 4 bases and the J gene lost 0 bases, with 6 bases spanning the gap. From germline, CDR1 is KGHDR and CDR2 SFDVKD. This CDR3 spans 15 amino acids.

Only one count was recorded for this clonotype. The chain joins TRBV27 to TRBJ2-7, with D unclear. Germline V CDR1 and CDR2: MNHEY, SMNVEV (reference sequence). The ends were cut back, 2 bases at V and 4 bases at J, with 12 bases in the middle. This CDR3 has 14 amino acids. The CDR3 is CASSLKRSWYEQYF. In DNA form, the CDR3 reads TGTGCCAGCAGTTTAAAACGGAGTTGGTACGAGCAGTACTTC.

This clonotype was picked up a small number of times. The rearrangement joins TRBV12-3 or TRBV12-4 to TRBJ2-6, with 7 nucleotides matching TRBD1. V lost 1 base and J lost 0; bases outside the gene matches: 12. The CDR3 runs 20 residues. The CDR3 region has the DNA TGTGCCAGCAGTTTAGGGCTCGTGGACAGGTGGAGCTCTGGGGCCAACGTCCTGACTTTC. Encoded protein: CASSLGLVDRWSSGANVLTF.

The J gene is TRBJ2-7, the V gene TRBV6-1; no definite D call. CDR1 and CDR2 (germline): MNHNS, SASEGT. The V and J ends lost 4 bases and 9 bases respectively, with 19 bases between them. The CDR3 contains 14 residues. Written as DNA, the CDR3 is TGTGCCAGCAGTGGGGGTTACGGACCCCCAACGCAGTACTTC. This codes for CASSGGYGPPTQYF.

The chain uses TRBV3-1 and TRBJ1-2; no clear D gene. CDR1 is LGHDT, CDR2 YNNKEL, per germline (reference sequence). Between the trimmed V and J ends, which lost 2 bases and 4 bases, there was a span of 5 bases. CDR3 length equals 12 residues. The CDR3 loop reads CASSQRGYGYTF. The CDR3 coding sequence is TGTGCCAGCAGCCAACGAGGCTATGGCTACACCTTC.

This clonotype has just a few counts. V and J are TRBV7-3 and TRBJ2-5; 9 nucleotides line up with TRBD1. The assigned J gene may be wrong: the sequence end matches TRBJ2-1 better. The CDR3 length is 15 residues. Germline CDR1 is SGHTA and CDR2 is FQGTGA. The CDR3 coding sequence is TGTGCCAGCAGCTTCCGTGGACAGGGGTACAATGAGCAGTTCTTC. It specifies CASSFRGQGYNEQFF.

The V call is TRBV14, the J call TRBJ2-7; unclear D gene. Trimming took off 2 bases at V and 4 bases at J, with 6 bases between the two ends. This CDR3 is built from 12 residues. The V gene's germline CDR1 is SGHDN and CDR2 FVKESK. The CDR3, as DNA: TGTGCCAGCAGCCAATTGGTGTACGAGCAGTACTTC. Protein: CASSQLVYEQYF.

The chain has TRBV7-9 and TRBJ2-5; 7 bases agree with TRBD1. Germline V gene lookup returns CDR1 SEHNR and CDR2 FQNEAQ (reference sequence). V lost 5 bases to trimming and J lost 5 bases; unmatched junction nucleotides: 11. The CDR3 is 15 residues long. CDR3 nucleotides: TGTGCCAGCAGCCCGGGACAGCCATCGAGGGAGACCCAGTACTTC. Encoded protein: CASSPGQPSRETQYF.